The 21 T cell receptor beta chains below come from one sample, sequenced in a study of T cell responses to AZD1222 COVID-19 vaccine. Sequencing was performed with immunoSEQ multiplex PCR; in TCRdb, only in-frame clones are kept and a portion is missing. The table shows about 96,000 clones, with 80% to 90% occurring only once. The input for sequencing was peripheral blood, taken on day 0 of AZD1222 vaccination. The receptors shown here come from an adult in good health.

The chain uses TRBV6-1 and TRBJ2-6; D not certain. V lost 2 bases to trimming and J lost 1 base, with 12 bases between them. The CDR3 is made up of 17 amino acids. Germline V gene lookup returns CDR1 MNHNS and CDR2 SASEGT. CDR3 region: CASSETSVLSGANVLTF. The CDR3 DNA sequence: TGTGCCAGCAGTGAAACATCCGTCCTGTCTGGGGCCAACGTCCTGACTTTC.

Notes on this clone: This CDR3 is also generated by other DNA sequences in the sample. The CDR3 bases are TGTGCCAGCAGTGACGGGAGCTCTGGAAACACCATATATTTT. As protein: CASSDGSSGNTIYF. This chain joins TRBV2 and TRBJ1-3; D is ambiguous. The V gene's germline CDR1 is SNHLY and CDR2 FYNNEI. The V end lost 3 bases, the J end lost 0 bases, and 6 bases lay between the germline ends. The CDR3 is 14 amino acids.

This clone was detected once. The genes are TRBV19 and TRBJ1-2; D may be TRBD1 (6 bases). Trimming removed 3 bases at V and 4 bases at J, with 12 bases between. Germline V CDR1 and CDR2: LNHDA, SQIVND (reference sequence). The CDR3 covers 14 residues. The CDR3 bases are TGTGCCAGTAGTATCACAGGCAGGGGCTATGGCTACACCTTC. Translated, it gives CASSITGRGYGYTF.

This chain joins TRBV6-8 and TRBJ1-1; D is possibly TRBD1 (6 bases). V was clipped by 0 bases and J by 2 bases, with 16 bases between them. The CDR3 length is 17 residues. CDR1 and CDR2 from the germline V gene are MNHGY and SAAAGT. CDR3 bases: TGTGCCAGCAGTTACTCGATACAGGGACGTGTCAACACTGAAGCTTTCTTT. Amino acid sequence: CASSYSIQGRVNTEAFF.

The table lists this clone with a few counts. The chain couples TRBV4-2 to TRBJ1-2; TRBD1 aligns across 8 bases. With 0 bases clipped from V and 2 bases from J, the junction kept 11 bases outside the gene matches. There are 18 residues in the CDR3. The germline V gene encodes CDR1 LGHNA and CDR2 YNFKEQ. The CDR3, as DNA: TGTGCCAGCAGCCAAGATCAGGGGGCAAGACCAGCCAACTATGGCTACACCTTC. As protein: CASSQDQGARPANYGYTF.

The rearrangement links TRBV28 to TRBJ2-1, with D possibly being TRBD2 (5 bases). Germline V gene lookup returns CDR1 MDHEN and CDR2 SYDVKM. V was pared by 5 bases and J by 0 bases, with 17 bases between. The CDR3 spans 17 residues. The CDR3 loop reads CASSLPSSGASYNEQFF. The CDR3 bases are TGTGCCAGCAGTCTCCCGTCGAGCGGCGCCTCCTACAATGAGCAGTTCTTC. The variable domain in full, completed from reference TRBV28 and TRBJ2-1, reads DVKVTQSSRYLVKRTGEKVFLECVQDMDHENMFWYRQDPGLGLRLIYFSYDVKMKEKGDIPEGYSVSREKKERFSLILESASTNQTSMYLCASSLPSSGASYNEQFFGPGTRLTVL.

In its sample, this clone was seen once. V gene TRBV6-1 combines with J gene TRBJ1-3; a weak D match, TRBD1 (6 bases). Trimming removed 3 bases from V and 7 bases from J, with 22 bases in between. This CDR3 region has 17 residues. Looked up from germline, CDR1 is MNHNS and CDR2 is SASEGT. The CDR3 nucleotides are TGTGCCAGCAGTGAGATTACCGGGACACCCCGACGGAACACCATATATTTT. The encoded protein is CASSEITGTPRRNTIYF.

The genes are TRBV7-8 and TRBJ1-1, with D possibly being TRBD1 (6 bases). The V gene's germline CDR1 is SGHVS and CDR2 FQNEAQ. Trimming left V 3 bases short and J 9 bases short, with 14 bases between. The length of the CDR3 is 13 residues. The CDR3 is CASSLEDREKAFF. CDR3 nucleotides: TGTGCCAGCAGCTTGGAGGACAGAGAAAAAGCTTTCTTT.

The chain combines TRBV3-1 (or the pseudogene TRBV3-2) with TRBJ2-7; 9 positions agree with TRBD2. V shed 1 base, J shed 6 bases, and the junction held 13 bases outside the gene matches. The CDR3 loop spans 17 amino acids. Per the germline V gene, CDR1 is LGHDT and CDR2 is YNNKEL (reference sequence). The CDR3 spells CASSQGVLAGGPGEQYF. In nucleotides, the CDR3 is TGTGCCAGCAGCCAAGGTGTATTGGCGGGGGGGCCGGGCGAGCAGTACTTC.

The rearrangement uses TRBV6-6 and TRBJ2-1; D is ambiguous. This CDR3 has 14 residues. V gave up 0 bases and J gave up 6 bases, with 9 bases separating them. CDR1 is MNHNY and CDR2 is SVGAGI in the germline V gene (reference sequence). As DNA, the CDR3 is TGTGCCAGCAGTTACTCGGAGCGTCGCAATGAGCAGTTCTTC. Encoded protein: CASSYSERRNEQFF.

This sequence joins TRBV5-1 and TRBJ1-1; D is undetermined. Trimming pared 0 bases from V and 0 bases from J, leaving 6 bases between. The germline V gene has CDR1 SGHRS and CDR2 YFSETQ. CDR3 length equals 14 residues. CDR3 amino acids: CASSLENVNTEAFF. DNA of the CDR3: TGCGCCAGCAGCTTGGAGAATGTGAACACTGAAGCTTTCTTT.

This clone has just a few counts. CDR3 amino acids: CASSVGQGGYTF. CDR3 nucleotide sequence: TGCGCCAGCAGCGTGGGACAGGGAGGCTACACCTTC. This sequence joins TRBV5-1 and TRBJ1-2; TRBD1 agrees at 9 bases. Germline V gene lookup returns CDR1 SGHRS and CDR2 YFSETQ. The CDR3 totals 12 residues. V was clipped by 4 bases and J by 8 bases; unmatched bases: 3.

This chain links TRBV2 with TRBJ2-2; 8 nucleotides match TRBD1. The ends lost 6 bases at V and 4 bases at J; junction bases unmatched: 7. Germline CDR1 is SNHLY and CDR2 is FYNNEI. The length of the CDR3 is 15 residues. This CDR3 is CASRGRTGSTGELFF. CDR3 DNA: TGTGCCAGCAGGGGGAGGACAGGGAGCACCGGGGAGCTGTTTTTT.

The rearrangement links TRBV5-4 to TRBJ2-7; D is unresolved. Trimming removed 5 bases from V and 3 bases from J, with 15 bases in between. The CDR3 runs 14 residues. Per the germline V gene, CDR1 is SGHNT and CDR2 is YYREEE (reference sequence). DNA for the CDR3: TGTGCCAGCAGGAACACCGATACCGGCTACGAGCAGTACTTC. Encoded protein: CASRNTDTGYEQYF.

This clone appeared once. J is TRBJ1-6 and V is TRBV6-2 or TRBV6-3, with TRBD1 matching over 11 bases. V shed 1 base and J 4 bases; nucleotides not matched to a gene: 12. This CDR3 contains 20 residues. Germline CDR1 reads MNHEY; CDR2 reads SVGEGT. Here the CDR3 reads CASSYFIGTGGSNYNSPLHF. The CDR3 DNA sequence: TGTGCCAGCAGTTACTTCATCGGGACAGGGGGAAGTAATTATAATTCACCCCTCCACTTT.

This clone has only one observation. The chain combines TRBV6-5 with TRBJ1-1, with D perhaps TRBD1 (5 bases). Germline V CDR1 and CDR2: MNHEY, SVGAGI. This CDR3 has 15 amino acids. Between the trimmed V and J ends, which lost 5 bases and 4 bases, there was a span of 17 bases. The CDR3 DNA reads TGTGCCAGCAGTATCCGCCCGGGGGAGGGCACTGAAGCTTTCTTT. Translated, it gives CASSIRPGEGTEAFF.

The V gene is TRBV7-3, the J gene TRBJ2-1, with no clear D. The CDR3 length is 15 residues. The germline V gene has CDR1 SGHTA and CDR2 FQGTGA. V lost 0 bases and J lost 4, with 10 bases in between. Here the CDR3 reads CASSLTSNPYNEQFF. Here the CDR3 DNA reads TGTGCCAGCAGCTTAACTTCTAATCCTTACAATGAGCAGTTCTTC.

The chain recombines TRBV4-3 with TRBJ2-2; 7 bases match TRBD1. The CDR3 totals 19 residues. Germline assignment: CDR1 LGHNA and CDR2 YSLEER. Losses at the gene ends were 4 bases for V and 3 bases for J; bases not matched to a gene: 17. DNA for the CDR3: TGCGCCAGCAGCCCGTACTTCACACGCACAGGGGTTGACACCGGGGAGCTGTTTTTT. Translating gives CASSPYFTRTGVDTGELFF.

The chain uses TRBV6-6 and TRBJ2-7, with a weak D call TRBD1 (6 bases). Trimming stripped 7 bases from V and 6 bases from J, with 22 bases between. The CDR3 is 15 amino acids. The V gene's germline CDR1 is MNHNY and CDR2 SVGAGI (reference sequence). The CDR3, as DNA: TGTGCCAGCACCTCAACCCCAGACAGGTTAGGCGAGCAGTACTTC. This gives the protein CASTSTPDRLGEQYF.

The chain recombines TRBV15 with TRBJ1-2; D ambiguous. V dropped 4 bases and J dropped 8 bases, with 23 bases sitting between them. This CDR3 region has 16 residues. Germline loops: CDR1 LNHNV, CDR2 YYDKDF (reference sequence). DNA for the CDR3: TGTGCCACCAGCAAGGAAGATCGGCTAGGATCGGAGGGCTACACCTTC. Its translation: CATSKEDRLGSEGYTF.

CDR3 in DNA: TGTGCCAGCAGTTCCGATAATTCACCCCTCCACTTT. It yields the protein CASSSDNSPLHF. The chain employs TRBV7-9 and TRBJ1-6; no clear D. The CDR3 length is 12 residues. With 6 bases removed from V and 5 bases from J, the gap between germline ends came to 5 bases. Germline CDR1 and CDR2: SEHNR and FQNEAQ (reference sequence).